This passage covers 3 T cell receptor beta chains from one sample sequenced in a study of blood T cell repertoires in COVID-19. Clones were sequenced by immunoSEQ multiplex PCR, and TCRdb holds only the in-frame ones, with some missing. The data contain about 55,000 clones, 75% to 95% of them singletons. Sequenced input: peripheral blood. These receptors originate from a man older than 75 with acute or convalescent COVID-19.

V is TRBV19 and J is TRBJ2-5, with 10 bases that match TRBD2. The CDR3 sequence is 16 residues long. CDR1 and CDR2 (germline): LNHDA, SQIVND (reference sequence). V trimming: 10 bases; J trimming: 4 bases; junction bases outside the gene matches: 15. DNA for the CDR3: TGTGCCACTAAACAAGGACTAGCGGACCTCCCAGAGACCCAGTACTTC. Amino acid sequence: CATKQGLADLPETQYF.

The chain joins TRBV6-5 to TRBJ2-1; no clear D gene. V shed 2 bases and J shed 10 bases, with 6 bases lying between them. The CDR3 has 11 residues. Germline V lookup: CDR1 MNHEY, CDR2 SVGAGI. DNA for the CDR3: TGTGCCAGCAGTTACCGGTGGGAGCAGTTCTTC. It encodes CASSYRWEQFF.

V usage is TRBV30 and J usage is TRBJ1-6; possibly TRBD1 for D (6 bases). In germline, CDR1 is GTSNPN, CDR2 SVGIG (reference sequence). With 2 bases removed from V and 14 bases from J, the gap between germline ends came to 13 bases. The CDR3 spans 12 residues. The CDR3 DNA reads TGTGCCTGGAGTCCTTTTCAGGGGTCCCTCCACTTT. Translating it yields CAWSPFQGSLHF.